This T cell receptor beta chain was recovered during a study of CD8 T cells in ankylosing spondylitis. Study outcomes and limitations: Blood of patients with ankylosing spondylitis appeared to be characterized by a TCR beta motif of eight highly homologous variants.

TCRdb re-derived calls from the 5' RACE reads in MiXCR, one entry per CDR3 protein. The sample includes about 300,000 distinct CDR3 sequences, under 14% of them seen just once. The CDR3 spans 13 residues. Trimming took 9 bases from V and 5 from J, leaving 13 bases between them. CDR1 and CDR2 from the germline V gene are KGHDR and SFDVKD. This clonotype was seen repeatedly, ten times or more. Its antigen is currently unknown. Sequencing was performed on blood, either unsorted or a sorted T cell fraction (not recorded which). The sequence was obtained from a female donor with ankylosing spondylitis or in good health (not recorded which). The V call is TRBV24-1, the J call TRBJ2-4, with D unresolved. CDR3 sequence (DNA): TGTGCCACCCAACCGCGAGGTGAAAACATTCAGTACTTC. This codes for CATQPRGENIQYF.